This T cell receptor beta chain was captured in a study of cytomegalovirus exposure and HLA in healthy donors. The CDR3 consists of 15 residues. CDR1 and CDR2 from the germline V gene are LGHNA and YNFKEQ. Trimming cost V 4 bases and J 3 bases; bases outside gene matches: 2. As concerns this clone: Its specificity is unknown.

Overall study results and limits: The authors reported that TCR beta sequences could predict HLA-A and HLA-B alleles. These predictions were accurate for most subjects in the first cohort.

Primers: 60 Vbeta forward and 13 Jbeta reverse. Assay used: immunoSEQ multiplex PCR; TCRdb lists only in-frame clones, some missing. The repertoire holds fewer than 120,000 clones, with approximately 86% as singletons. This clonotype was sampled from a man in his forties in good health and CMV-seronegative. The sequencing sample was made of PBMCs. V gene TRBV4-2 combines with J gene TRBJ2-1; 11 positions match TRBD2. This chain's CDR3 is CASSPLAGGYNEQFF. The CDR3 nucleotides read TGTGCCAGCAGCCCCCTAGCGGGGGGCTACAATGAGCAGTTCTTC.